This T cell receptor (beta chain) was found in a study of shared clonotypes between healthy human individuals. Generated by immunoSEQ multiplex PCR, the TCRdb table keeps only in-frame clones and is missing some. Here the sample spans 2 million to 2.5 million clones, just under 95% being singletons. Germline V gives CDR1 SGHNT, CDR2 YYREEE (reference sequence). The CDR3 has 15 amino acids. V lost 1 base and J 1 base, leaving 11 bases between the germline ends. This TCR was sampled from a man between 18 and 35 years old in good health. Some clones in this sample may be carry-over from other donors' samples. The gene calls are TRBV5-4 and TRBJ1-1; D uncertain. Sequencing was done on a sample of naive CD4+ T cells from PBMCs. Subset denoted: CD45RA+ positively selected. CDR3 in DNA: TGTGCCAGCAGCTTGAGAGTATCCCAGAACACTGAAGCTTTCTTT. This encodes CASSLRVSQNTEAFF.